This T cell receptor (beta chain) was documented in a study of T cell repertoires in cytomegalovirus infection. TCRdb fed the reads into MiXCR, producing one record per CDR3 protein. This table has under 130,000 distinct CDR3 sequences, over 40% appearing once. This clonotype was recorded a few times. Its matching antigen is unknown. The CDR3 has 13 residues. V lost 0 bases and J lost 3, with 6 bases in between. Germline V gene data show CDR1 as SGHDT and CDR2 as YYEEEE. Findings and caveats of the study: Clonotypes of TCR beta that were HLA-C-restricted and CMV-specific dominated the ex vivo response.

Sequenced here: CD8+ T cells from cultured PBMCs, sampled from culture after CMV antigen stimulation. The chain couples TRBV5-6 to TRBJ1-1; D not certain. This sequence originates from a human donor in good health (CMV status not recorded). Some clones in this sample may be carry-over from other donors' samples. CDR3 DNA: TGTGCCAGCAGCTTGGTACAGTACACTGAAGCTTTCTTT. It specifies CASSLVQYTEAFF.